One sample yielded the 22 T cell receptor beta chains listed below, sequenced in a study of T-cell memory formation after mild COVID-19. A single record per CDR3 protein comes from TCRdb applying MiXCR to the 5' RACE reads. The table lists 84,000 or so distinct CDR3 sequences, around 14% of them singletons. The sequenced material came from PBMCs or a T cell subset sorted from them (not recorded which). Receptors originate from an adult woman who had mild COVID-19 (a few samples of this study predate the infection). Cell type and time point are not known.

This rearrangement joins TRBV29-1 to TRBJ2-1, with a tentative D call TRBD1 (7 bases). The CDR3 is 15 residues long. The germline CDR1 and CDR2 sequences are SQVTM and ANQGSEA. Trimming took 3 bases from V and 3 from J, leaving 15 bases between them. Here the CDR3 reads CSVDAGQRYYNEQFF. The CDR3 DNA reads as TGCAGCGTTGACGCGGGACAGCGATACTACAATGAGCAGTTCTTC.

This clonotype was counted many times. The chain is built from TRBV30 and TRBJ2-7, with D perhaps given as TRBD1 or TRBD2 (5 bases each). CDR3 length: 13 residues. V lost 8 bases and J 0 bases, leaving 14 bases between the germline ends. Germline CDR1 reads GTSNPN; CDR2 reads SVGIG (reference sequence). CDR3 sequence (DNA): TGTGCCCTGGGAGACAGCTTCTCCTACGAGCAGTACTTC. Its translation: CALGDSFSYEQYF.

The chain carries TRBV12-3 or TRBV12-4 and TRBJ2-5; D assignment may be TRBD1 or TRBD2 (6 bases each). Trimming shortened V by 5 bases and J by 4 bases, and 20 bases separated the two germline ends. The CDR3 totals 16 residues. CDR3 nucleotide sequence: TGTGCCAGCAGTCCATCGCAGGGGAGGCTGGGAGAGACCCAGTACTTC. This translates into CASSPSQGRLGETQYF.

The V call is TRBV9, the J call TRBJ2-3, with 11 positions matching TRBD2. The CDR3 is 16 residues long. V dropped 1 base and J dropped 3; count of bases not matched to a gene: 4. CDR1 and CDR2 (germline): SGDLS, YYNGEE. DNA of the CDR3: TGTGCCAGCAGCGTAATAGCGGGGGGGCTAACAGATACGCAGTATTTT. Amino acids: CASSVIAGGLTDTQYF.

This clonotype was seen only a few times. The rearrangement uses TRBV20-1 and TRBJ2-7; either TRBD1 or TRBD2 may supply D (5 bases each). V was shortened by 4 bases and J by 3 bases, with 13 bases between the two germline ends. The CDR3 extends over 13 amino acids. The germline V gene has CDR1 DFQATT and CDR2 SNEGSKA (reference sequence). CDR3 DNA sequence: TGCAGTGCTACGGGACGCAACCACTACGAGCAGTACTTC. Its protein product is CSATGRNHYEQYF.

V gene TRBV4-1 combines with J gene TRBJ2-3; D is ambiguous. CDR3 length: 17 amino acids. The V and J ends lost 0 bases and 0 bases respectively, with 13 bases between them. Germline CDR1 MGHRA, CDR2 YSYEKL. CDR3 nucleotide sequence: TGCGCCAGCAGCCAAGAGTCCTTCAGCTTCAGCACAGATACGCAGTATTTT. This translates into CASSQESFSFSTDTQYF.

The rearrangement links TRBV7-9 to TRBJ2-1, with 8 bases identical to TRBD2. Germline assignment: CDR1 SEHNR and CDR2 FQNEAQ (reference sequence). This CDR3 has 15 amino acids. Trimming removed 6 bases from V and 5 bases from J; junction bases left unmatched: 9. Here the CDR3 DNA reads TGTGCCAGCAGGAGAGGGCTAGCGGGTAACAATGAGCAGTTCTTC. This translates into CASRRGLAGNNEQFF.

The rearrangement joins TRBV7-9 to TRBJ2-3; 9 bases line up with TRBD1. The germline CDR1 and CDR2 sequences are SEHNR and FQNEAQ (reference sequence). The CDR3 has 15 amino acids. V lost 5 bases to trimming and J lost 2 bases; unmatched junction nucleotides: 5. CDR3 DNA sequence: TGTGCCAGCAGCCTGGGACAGGGTCCCACAGATACGCAGTATTTT. Translating it yields CASSLGQGPTDTQYF.

A few counts support this clonotype. The J gene is TRBJ1-1, the V gene TRBV7-6, with 9 positions matching TRBD1. With 5 bases clipped from V and 14 bases from J, the junction kept 15 bases outside the gene matches. Germline V gene data show CDR1 as SGHVS and CDR2 as FNYEAQ. The CDR3 consists of 14 residues. CDR3 in amino acids: CASSTPGQGISWFF. The CDR3 coding sequence is TGTGCCAGCAGCACACCGGGACAGGGTATAAGTTGGTTCTTT. Filled out from reference TRBV7-6 and TRBJ1-1, the complete variable domain reads GAGVSQSPRYKVTKRGQDVALRCDPISGHVSLYWYRQALGQGPEFLTYFNYEAQQDKSGLPNDRFSAERPEGSISTLTIQRTEQRDSAMYRCASSTPGQGISWFFGQGTRLTVV.

Only a few counts were recorded for this clonotype. This chain links TRBV15 with TRBJ2-7; no definite D call. The CDR3 contains 13 residues. Between the trimmed V and J ends, which lost 4 bases and 2 bases, there was a span of 9 bases. Germline V gene data show CDR1 as LNHNV and CDR2 as YYDKDF (reference sequence). This CDR3 is CATSIQETYEQYF. The DNA of the CDR3 is TGTGCCACCAGCATCCAGGAGACCTACGAGCAGTACTTC.

V and J are TRBV6-1 and TRBJ1-2; perhaps TRBD1 as D (6 bases). Trimming removed 7 bases from V and 6 bases from J, with 24 bases in between. The CDR3 is made up of 16 amino acids. Germline CDR1 reads MNHNS; CDR2 reads SASEGT. In DNA form, the CDR3 reads TGTGCCAGCACCGAAGACAACTTAAGGGGGTATGATGGCTACACCTTC. Amino acids: CASTEDNLRGYDGYTF.

This clonotype was recorded many times. The chain links TRBV7-2 to TRBJ2-3, with D possibly TRBD2 on 6 matching bases. The V gene lost 8 bases and the J gene lost 5 bases, with 14 bases spanning the gap. The CDR3 spans 13 residues. Germline CDR1 and CDR2: SGHTA and FQGNSA. CDR3 protein: CASHPGEVDTQYF. The CDR3 DNA follows: TGTGCCAGCCACCCGGGGGAGGTAGATACGCAGTATTTT.

This clonotype showed up many times. The chain carries TRBV7-2 and TRBJ2-7; 7 nucleotides agree with TRBD2. The germline CDR1 and CDR2 sequences are SGHTA and FQGNSA. This CDR3 comprises 16 residues. The J segment lost 2 bases and the V segment lost 1 base, leaving 8 bases of the junction unmatched. The CDR3 loop is CASSLDAGTTAYEQYF. The CDR3 DNA reads as TGTGCCAGCAGCTTAGATGCCGGGACTACCGCCTACGAGCAGTACTTC. The full variable domain, with the rest looked up from reference TRBV7-2 and TRBJ2-7, is GAGVSQSPSNKVTEKGKDVELRCDPISGHTALYWYRQSLGQGLEFLIYFQGNSAPDKSGLPSDRFSAERTGGSVSTLTIQRTQQEDSAVYLCASSLDAGTTAYEQYFGPGTRLTVT.

This clonotype was seen more than once but under ten times. The chain recombines TRBV7-8 with TRBJ2-7; TRBD2 aligns across 11 bases. The V segment lost 5 bases and the J segment 1 base; nucleotides outside the gene matches: 13. The germline CDR1 and CDR2 sequences are SGHVS and FQNEAQ. The CDR3 loop spans 18 amino acids. This CDR3 is CASSPELAGAYLSYEQYF. The CDR3 DNA reads TGTGCCAGCAGCCCGGAACTAGCGGGAGCCTATCTGTCCTACGAGCAGTACTTC.

This clonotype came up a few times. In DNA, the CDR3 is TGCGCCAGCAGCGGCGGCACAGGAGTAAACTATGGCTACACCTTC. Protein product: CASSGGTGVNYGYTF. This rearrangement joins TRBV5-1 to TRBJ1-2; TRBD1 is a possible D gene (5 bases). The germline V gene has CDR1 SGHRS and CDR2 YFSETQ. Trimming took off 4 bases at V and 2 bases at J, with 15 bases between the two ends. CDR3 length equals 15 residues.

This chain connects TRBV9 to TRBJ2-1; the match to TRBD2 covers 9 bases. V trimming: 0 bases; J trimming: 5 bases; junction bases outside the gene matches: 3. Germline CDR1 SGDLS, CDR2 YYNGEE. The CDR3 contains 15 residues. The DNA for the CDR3 is TGTGCCAGCAGCGTAGGTAGCGGGAGTGACAATGAGCAGTTCTTC. Translation: CASSVGSGSDNEQFF.

The rearrangement links TRBV7-6 to TRBJ2-1; possibly TRBD2 for D (6 bases). The germline V and J ends were trimmed by 4 bases and 9 bases, with 7 bases remaining between them. Germline CDR1 is SGHVS and CDR2 is FNYEAQ. The length of the CDR3 is 11 residues. The CDR3 reads CASSSGLEQFF. CDR3 sequence (DNA): TGTGCCAGCAGCTCGGGACTTGAGCAGTTCTTC. The full variable domain, its missing parts supplied by reference TRBV7-6 and TRBJ2-1, is GAGVSQSPRYKVTKRGQDVALRCDPISGHVSLYWYRQALGQGPEFLTYFNYEAQQDKSGLPNDRFSAERPEGSISTLTIQRTEQRDSAMYRCASSSGLEQFFGPGTRLTVL.

J is TRBJ2-2 and V is TRBV4-3; no clear D gene. The CDR3 totals 18 residues. With 0 bases removed from V and 2 bases from J, the gap between germline ends came to 16 bases. Germline CDR1 LGHNA, CDR2 YSLEER. In DNA form, the CDR3 reads TGCGCCAGCAGCCAAGATCTTACGGCGGTACTAAACACCGGGGAGCTGTTTTTT. Its translation: CASSQDLTAVLNTGELFF.

The chain recombines TRBV27 with TRBJ1-1; the D gene is possibly TRBD1 (5 bases). This CDR3 region has 14 residues. Germline CDR1 MNHEY, CDR2 SMNVEV (reference sequence). V gave up 5 bases and J gave up 1 base, with 11 bases separating them. The CDR3 region has the DNA TGTGCCAGCAGTCTGATTGGGGGGAACACTGAAGCTTTCTTT. It yields the protein CASSLIGGNTEAFF.

This clonotype was seen a handful of times. V and J are TRBV7-6 and TRBJ2-7; D remains unclear. Trimming pared 5 bases from V and 5 bases from J, leaving 10 bases between. Looked up from germline, CDR1 is SGHVS and CDR2 is FNYEAQ. The CDR3 is 12 amino acids. The CDR3 DNA sequence: TGTGCCAGCAGCGCGGAAGAGGACGAGCAGTACTTC. Protein product: CASSAEEDEQYF.

The CDR3 here is CASSLVRYNEQFF. The CDR3 region has the DNA TGTGCCAGCAGCTTAGTCCGGTACAATGAGCAGTTCTTC. This sequence joins TRBV7-8 and TRBJ2-1; D remains ambiguous. V lost 1 base and J lost 4, with 5 bases in between. Germline CDR1 and CDR2: SGHVS and FQNEAQ. This CDR3 contains 13 residues.

The rearrangement joins TRBV6-4 to TRBJ2-3; possibly TRBD1 or TRBD2 for D (5 bases each). Deletions cut 0 bases from V and 7 bases from J, with 11 bases between. CDR1 is MRHNA and CDR2 is SNTAGT in the germline V gene. The length of the CDR3 is 14 residues. CDR3: CASSDSRDLNTQYF. The CDR3 region has the DNA TGTGCCAGCAGTGACTCCCGGGACCTTAATACGCAGTATTTT.